This T cell receptor (beta chain) originates from a study of blood T cell repertoires in COVID-19. Background on the study: Whether acute or convalescent, the COVID-19 samples came from the United States, Italy and Spain. T cells, B-cell-depleted T cells, or PBMCs supplied cDNA or gDNA.

In the original processing: Reference gene primer amplification gave nucleated cell count estimates. The protocol was immunoSEQ multiplex PCR, while the TCRdb copy is restricted to in-frame clones and leaves out a portion. V and J calls and clone size follow that table, whereas D and trimming were derived from the DNA. The table records more than 130,000 clones, about four fifths of them present only once. Sequencing was done on a sample of peripheral blood. The sequence was obtained from a woman aged 80 or over in a cohort sampled during active or convalescent COVID-19.

Here the CDR3 DNA reads TGTGCCATCAGACGGGATAGGAGAGGTAGGAATGAGCAGTTCTTC. Translated: CAIRRDRRGRNEQFF. The V call is TRBV19, the J call TRBJ2-1; tentative D call: TRBD2 (5 bases). The germline V gene encodes CDR1 LNHDA and CDR2 SQIVND (reference sequence). V lost 10 bases to trimming and J lost 7 bases, with 23 bases between them. The CDR3 totals 15 residues.